One and the same sample provided the 13 T cell receptor beta chains below, sequenced in a study of CD8+CD57+ T cells in acquired aplastic anemia. TCR beta VDJ combinations and CDR3 sequences were profiled from genomic DNA. TCRdb re-derived calls from the reads in MiXCR, one entry per CDR3 protein. The repertoire holds approximately 220,000 distinct CDR3 sequences, with roughly 50% as singletons. Those patients picked for sequencing had displayed CD8+CD57+ cell expansion on flow cytometry. The sample comprised sorted CD4+, CD8+, or CD8+CD57+ T cells (not recorded which) from PBMCs. Source of these receptors: a human donor with aplastic anemia.

The chain is built from TRBV25-1 and TRBJ1-6, with 9 bases lining up with TRBD1. Per the germline V gene, CDR1 is MGHDK and CDR2 is SYGVNS. V lost 1 base to trimming and J lost 11 bases; unmatched junction nucleotides: 6. CDR3 size: 15 residues. DNA for the CDR3: TGTGCCAGCAGTGAATCGGGACAGGGTAGTACACCCCTCCACTTT. Its protein product is CASSESGQGSTPLHF.

This clonotype was detected many times. CDR3 in DNA: TGTGCCAGCAGCCAAGGGGGGCAGGGGAAGTACGAGCAGTACTTC. This encodes CASSQGGQGKYEQYF. V usage is TRBV4-2 and J usage is TRBJ2-7, with D possibly matching TRBD1 (6 bases). V lost 1 base and J lost 4, with 14 bases in between. The germline CDR1 and CDR2 sequences are LGHNA and YNFKEQ. This CDR3 is 15 amino acids long.

This clonotype was recorded at least ten times. V and J are TRBV20-1 and TRBJ2-7, with TRBD2 identical over 9 bases. Trimming at V came to 0 bases and at J to 7 bases, leaving 13 bases not matched to a gene. This CDR3 is built from 16 residues. Germline V gene lookup returns CDR1 DFQATT and CDR2 SNEGSKA (reference sequence). As DNA, the CDR3 is TGCAGTGCTAGAGAGGCCCAGCGGGGGGTCCTCCGGGAGCAGTACTTC. As protein: CSAREAQRGVLREQYF.

The chain couples TRBV20-1 to TRBJ1-1; 8 nucleotides line up with TRBD1. Germline loops: CDR1 DFQATT, CDR2 SNEGSKA (reference sequence). This CDR3 has 12 residues. V was clipped by 6 bases and J by 4 bases; unmatched bases: 4. The CDR3 DNA reads as TGCAGTGCCACGGACAGGGCCACTGAAGCTTTCTTT. Amino acids: CSATDRATEAFF.

The chain employs TRBV10-3 and TRBJ2-7; D perhaps matches TRBD2 (6 bases). CDR3 length: 13 residues. Germline V gives CDR1 ENHRY, CDR2 SYGVKD. V was cut by 0 bases and J by 3 bases, with 6 bases left in between. CDR3 in amino acids: CAISESGGYEQYF. The CDR3 DNA is TGTGCCATCAGTGAGTCGGGGGGCTACGAGCAGTACTTC.

This clonotype was counted at least ten times. The chain uses TRBV6-4 and TRBJ1-5; D is uncertain. In germline, CDR1 is MRHNA, CDR2 SNTAGT. The CDR3 covers 13 residues. V gave up 5 bases and J gave up 3 bases, with 8 bases separating them. The CDR3 spells CASSLQPNQPQHF. The CDR3 coding sequence is TGTGCCAGCAGTCTTCAACCCAATCAGCCCCAGCATTTT.

Many counts were recorded for this clonotype. This chain joins TRBV19 and TRBJ2-3, with D possibly being TRBD1 or TRBD2 (6 bases each). The germline V gene has CDR1 LNHDA and CDR2 SQIVND (reference sequence). The CDR3 length is 16 residues. Trimming removed 2 bases at V and 1 base at J, with 13 bases between. The CDR3 loop is CASSIYPRGRTDTQYF. CDR3 DNA: TGTGCCAGTAGTATATATCCCCGGGGGCGCACAGATACGCAGTATTTT.

In this sample, this clonotype turned up many times. The chain couples TRBV6-1 to TRBJ1-1, with a tentative D call TRBD1 (6 bases). This CDR3 comprises 17 residues. V lost 6 bases and J lost 3, with 23 bases in between. CDR1 and CDR2 from the germline V gene are MNHNS and SASEGT. CDR3 nucleotides: TGTGCCAGCAGCGTACAGGGTATTAGTGGGGTGGACACTGAAGCTTTCTTT. Amino acid sequence: CASSVQGISGVDTEAFF.

As regards this clonotype: With a much larger clone just one base away, this may be a read error. The chain has TRBV11-2 and TRBJ1-3, with D possibly being TRBD1 (6 bases). Germline lookup yields CDR1 SGHAT and CDR2 FQNNGV. CDR3 size: 14 residues. Trimming removed 5 bases at V and 8 bases at J, with 16 bases between. CDR3: CASSPGVEGDTIYF. DNA of the CDR3: TGTGCCAGCAGCCCAGGGGTAGAGGGAGACACCATATATTTT. Based on the CDR3 plus reference TRBV11-2 and TRBJ1-3, the full variable domain is EAGVAQSPRYKIIEKRQSVAFWCNPISGHATLYWYQQILGQGPKLLIQFQNNGVVDDSQLPKDRFSAERLKGVDSTLKIQPAKLEDSAVYLCASSPGVEGDTIYFGEGSWLTVV.

A note on this clonotype: It may be a read error: a sequence one base away is much more abundant. The chain employs TRBV4-1 and TRBJ2-1; D gene ambiguous. The CDR3 is 16 residues long. Trimming left V 4 bases short and J 6 bases short, with 19 bases between. CDR1 and CDR2 (germline): MGHRA, YSYEKL. The CDR3 reads CASSPVVGPESNEQFF. The CDR3 coding sequence is TGCGCCAGCAGCCCAGTTGTCGGTCCGGAAAGCAATGAGCAGTTCTTC.

The rearrangement joins TRBV7-9 to TRBJ2-5, with 8 bases lining up with TRBD1. Germline V CDR1 and CDR2: SEHNR, FQNEAQ (reference sequence). With 5 bases clipped from V and 2 bases from J, the junction kept 4 bases outside the gene matches. CDR3 length equals 14 residues. The CDR3 loop reads CASSLGDRQETQYF. The CDR3 DNA reads as TGTGCCAGCAGCCTAGGGGACAGGCAAGAGACCCAGTACTTC. The variable domain in full, completed from reference TRBV7-9 and TRBJ2-5, reads DTGVSQNPRHKITKRGQNVTFRCDPISEHNRLYWYRQTLGQGPEFLTYFQNEAQLEKSRLLSDRFSAERPKGSFSTLEIQRTEQGDSAMYLCASSLGDRQETQYFGPGTRLLVL.

This clonotype was counted ten times or more. The chain couples TRBV5-8 to TRBJ2-5, with 9 nucleotides matching TRBD2. With V trimmed by 3 bases and J by 5 bases, 11 bases remained unmatched. Germline lookup yields CDR1 SGHTS and CDR2 YDEGEE. This CDR3 has 16 amino acids. The CDR3 loop reads CASSSRTSEPRETQYF. CDR3 DNA sequence: TGTGCCAGCAGCTCCCGGACTAGCGAGCCCCGGGAGACCCAGTACTTC.

Only one count was recorded for this clonotype. A much more abundant neighbour one base away suggests this may be a read error. V gene TRBV11-2 combines with J gene TRBJ2-3, with TRBD1 matching 7 bases. CDR1 SGHAT and CDR2 FQNNGV come from the germline V gene. CDR3 length equals 13 residues. The CDR3 DNA follows: TGTGCCAGCAGCGCTAACCGGGACAGTGGCGTTCATTTT. Encoded protein: CASSANRDSGVHF.